This T cell receptor beta chain was retrieved from a study of T cells in Graves' hyperthyroidism and ophthalmopathy. Diagnostic decisions used clinical symptoms, serum thyroxine and TRAb, thyroid ultrasound and orbital computed tomography. RNA transcripts gave rise to amplified TCR beta CDR3 regions. An initial round of RT-PCR targeting the TCR CDR3 relied on the HTBI primer set. A single record per CDR3 protein comes from TCRdb applying MiXCR to the multiplex PCR reads. The table lists 600,000 to 900,000 distinct CDR3 sequences, about a sixth of them singletons, with about 8.4% in the top ten. This clonotype showed up many times. Its antigen is currently unknown. The V gene end was trimmed by 4 bases and the J gene end by 0 bases; junction bases not matched to a gene: 5. The germline V gene has CDR1 KGHSH and CDR2 LQKENI. This CDR3 has 16 amino acids. The study, taken as a whole, reports: Patients with ophthalmopathy were separated from those with stable hyperthyroidism by a 13 V-J model.

The receptor was isolated from a man in his late teens or twenties with Graves' hyperthyroidism. The sequencing sample was made of blood. V is TRBV18 and J is TRBJ1-1; TRBD1 matches at 10 bases. The CDR3 DNA sequence: TGTGCCAGCTCACTGAGGACAGGGGGATTGAACACTGAAGCTTTCTTT. Translating it yields CASSLRTGGLNTEAFF.